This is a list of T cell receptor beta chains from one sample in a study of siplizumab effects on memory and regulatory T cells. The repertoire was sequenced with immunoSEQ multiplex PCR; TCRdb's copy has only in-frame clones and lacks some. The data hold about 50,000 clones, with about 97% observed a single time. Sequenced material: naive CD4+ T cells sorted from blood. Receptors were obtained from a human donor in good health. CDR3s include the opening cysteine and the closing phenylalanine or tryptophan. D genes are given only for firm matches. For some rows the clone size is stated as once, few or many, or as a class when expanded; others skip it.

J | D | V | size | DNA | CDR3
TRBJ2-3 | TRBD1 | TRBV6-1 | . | TGTGCCAGCAGGGCCACAGGGGTCCTCCGGGATACGCAGTATTTT | CASRATGVLRDTQYF
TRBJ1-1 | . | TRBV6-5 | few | TGTGCCAGCAGAGTCAACACTGAAGCTTTCTTT | CASRVNTEAFF
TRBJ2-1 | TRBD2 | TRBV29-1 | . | TGCAGCGTTGAAACCGGGACTAACGGATACAATGAGCAGTTCTTC | CSVETGTNGYNEQFF
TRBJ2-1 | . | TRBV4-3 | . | TGCGCCAGCAGCGGCCACAATGAGCAGTTCTTC | CASSGHNEQFF
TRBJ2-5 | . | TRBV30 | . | TGTGCCTGGAGTGTACTGGGTTTCCAAGAGACCCAGTACTTC | CAWSVLGFQETQYF
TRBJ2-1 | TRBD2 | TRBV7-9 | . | TGTGCCAGCAGCCCAGCAAATCCGGGACTAGCTAAGTTCTTC | CASSPANPGLAKFF
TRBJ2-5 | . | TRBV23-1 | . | TGCGCCAGCAACCAAAGGACATATTCGCGAACCCAGTACTTC | CASNQRTYSRTQYF
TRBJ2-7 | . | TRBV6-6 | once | TGTGCCAGCGCAGGAGACTCCTACGAGCAGTACTTC | CASAGDSYEQYF
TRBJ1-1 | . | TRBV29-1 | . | TGCAGCGTTGAAGGGGTAATGAACACTGAAGCTTTCTTT | CSVEGVMNTEAFF
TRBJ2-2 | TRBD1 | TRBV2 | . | TGTGCCAGCAGCCGGGACAGGAACACCGGGGAGCTGTTTTTT | CASSRDRNTGELFF
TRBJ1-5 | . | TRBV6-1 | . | TGTGCCAGCAGTTCGACCCAGCCCCAGCATTTT | CASSSTQPQHF
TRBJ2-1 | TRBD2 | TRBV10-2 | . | TGCGCCAGCAGTGGGCTTTCTAGCGGGAGGTCCAATGAGCAGTTCTTC | CASSGLSSGRSNEQFF
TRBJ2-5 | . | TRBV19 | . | TGTGCCAGTAGTTCCGGGCCCCAAGAGACCCAGTACTTC | CASSSGPQETQYF
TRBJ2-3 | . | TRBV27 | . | TGTGCCAGCAGTTTAAACACAGATACGCAGTATTTT | CASSLNTDTQYF
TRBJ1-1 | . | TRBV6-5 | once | TGTGCCAGCAGGAAACGAAACAGGAACACTGAAGCTTTCTTT | CASRKRNRNTEAFF
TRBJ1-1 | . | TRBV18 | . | TGTGCCAGCTCACCAGGTCGGGCCAGAGAAGCTTTCTTT | CASSPGRAREAFF
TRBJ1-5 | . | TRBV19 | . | TGTGCCAGTAGTATCTCTTTTCGACTGCGCAATCAGCCCCAGCATTTT | CASSISFRLRNQPQHF
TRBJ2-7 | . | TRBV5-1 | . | TGCGCCAGCAGCTTGGAGGGGACGGGTTACGAGCAGTACTTC | CASSLEGTGYEQYF
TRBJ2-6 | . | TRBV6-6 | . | TGTGCCAGCAGTTACTCGTTCAGTTCTGGGGCCAACGTCCTGACTTTC | CASSYSFSSGANVLTF
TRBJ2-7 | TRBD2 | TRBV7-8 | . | TGTGCCAGCAGCTTATCGCTGACTAGCGGGATTATGTACGAGCAGTACTTC | CASSLSLTSGIMYEQYF
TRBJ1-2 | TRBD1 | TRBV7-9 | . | TGTGCCAGCAGCTCCCAAGACAGGGCGTATGGCTACACCTTC | CASSSQDRAYGYTF
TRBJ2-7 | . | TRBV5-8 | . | TGTGCCAGCAGCTTGGGGCAGGTCTACGAGCAGTACTTC | CASSLGQVYEQYF
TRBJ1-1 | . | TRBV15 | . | TGTGCCACCAGCAGAGCGCGGCGGAGCAACACTGAAGCTTTCTTT | CATSRARRSNTEAFF
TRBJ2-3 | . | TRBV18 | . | TGTGCCAGCTCACCGAAAGTAGCCACAGATACGCAGTATTTT | CASSPKVATDTQYF
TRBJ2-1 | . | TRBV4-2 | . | TGTGCCAGCAGCCAAGATACCGATGAGCAGTTCTTC | CASSQDTDEQFF
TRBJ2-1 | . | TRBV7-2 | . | TGTGCCAGCAGTCCGTACCCCGACCTCTCTGAGCAGTTCTTC | CASSPYPDLSEQFF
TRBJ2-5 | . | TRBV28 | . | TGTGCCAGCAGTTGGGGGCGCCAAGAGACCCAGTACTTC | CASSWGRQETQYF
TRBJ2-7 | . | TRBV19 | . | TGTGCCAGTAAGGGGGCGGGAGTCTCCTACGAGCAGTACTTC | CASKGAGVSYEQYF
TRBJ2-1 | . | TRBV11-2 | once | TGTGCCAGCAGCTACCCGCCCCTGGGTCGGGATTATGAGCAGTTCTTC | CASSYPPLGRDYEQFF
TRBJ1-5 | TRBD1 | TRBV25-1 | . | TGTGCCAGCAACAGGGGGAATCAGCCCCAGCATTTT | CASNRGNQPQHF
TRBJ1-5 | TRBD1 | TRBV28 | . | TGTGCCAGCAGTCCCACAGGGGGAAGGAGCAATCAGCCCCAGCATTTT | CASSPTGGRSNQPQHF
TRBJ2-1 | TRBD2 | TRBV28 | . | TGTGCCAGCGCTGGACGGGAGGCCCGAGATTACAATGAGCAGTTCTTC | CASAGREARDYNEQFF
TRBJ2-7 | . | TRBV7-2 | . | TGTGCCAGCAGCTTGGGCTCCTACGAGCAGTACTTC | CASSLGSYEQYF
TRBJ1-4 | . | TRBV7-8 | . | TGTGCCAGCAGCTTAGCGCAGGCAGGCGGAGGTGAAAAACTGTTTTTT | CASSLAQAGGGEKLFF
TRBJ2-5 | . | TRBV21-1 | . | TGTGCCAGCAGGAGGGACAGGGGGCGAGAGACCCAGTACTTC | CASRRDRGRETQYF
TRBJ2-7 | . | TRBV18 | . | TGTGCCAGCTCACCGCGACGAAGTGGCGAGCAGTACTTC | CASSPRRSGEQYF
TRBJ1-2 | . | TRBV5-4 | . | TGTGTCAGCAGCTTGGTGGGGGGCAGCGGGATCTATGGCTACACCTTC | CVSSLVGGSGIYGYTF
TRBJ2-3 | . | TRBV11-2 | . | TGTGCCAGCAGCTCCACCCGGGATACGCAGTATTTT | CASSSTRDTQYF
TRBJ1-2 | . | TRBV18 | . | TGTGCCAGCTCACCTGTCCGGGAACGAGGAGGCTACACCTTC | CASSPVRERGGYTF
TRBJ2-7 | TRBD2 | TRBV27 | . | TGTGCCCCTCACCCGACTAGCGGGAGAAAGGCGATCTCCTACGAGCAGTACTTC | CAPHPTSGRKAISYEQYF
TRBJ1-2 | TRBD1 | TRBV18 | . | TGTGCCAGCTCATCGCCCCCCGGGACAGAGGTTTATGGCTACACCTTC | CASSSPPGTEVYGYTF
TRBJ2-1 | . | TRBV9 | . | TGTGCCAGCAGTGCCGGGACCACTTCCCATGAGCAGTTCTTC | CASSAGTTSHEQFF
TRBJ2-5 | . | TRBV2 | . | TGTGCCAGTGCGGCGGGACCCCAAGAGACCCAGTACTTC | CASAAGPQETQYF
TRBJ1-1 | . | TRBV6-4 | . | TGTGCCAGCAGGCCCACAGGGATGAACACTGAAGCTTTCTTT | CASRPTGMNTEAFF
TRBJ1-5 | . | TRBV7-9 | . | TGTGCCAGCAGCTTAGGAACACTGAATCAGCCCCAGCATTTT | CASSLGTLNQPQHF
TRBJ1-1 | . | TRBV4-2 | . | TGTGCCAGCAGCCAAGCCGCCCAGAGGGAAACTTTCTTT | CASSQAAQRETFF
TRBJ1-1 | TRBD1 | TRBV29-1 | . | TGCAGCGTTTTTACAGGGGGGAACACTGAAGCTTTCTTT | CSVFTGGNTEAFF
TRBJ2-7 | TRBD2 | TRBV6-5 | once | TGTGCCAGCAGGTCGGGACTAGCGGGAGAGCAGTACTTC | CASRSGLAGEQYF
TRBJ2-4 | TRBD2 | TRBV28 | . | TGTGCCAGCAGTTGGGGGGGGACCAAAAACATTCAGTACTTC | CASSWGGTKNIQYF
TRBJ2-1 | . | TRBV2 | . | TGTGCCAGCAGACCTTCCGGGAGCTCCTACAATGAGCAGTTCTTC | CASRPSGSSYNEQFF
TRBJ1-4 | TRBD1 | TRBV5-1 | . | TGCGCCAGCAGCACACAGGGGGACGCAACTAATGAAAAACTGTTTTTT | CASSTQGDATNEKLFF
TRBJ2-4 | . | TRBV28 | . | TGTGCCAGCAGCTCACTCCTTAGGGGGGCCAAAAACATTCAGTACTTC | CASSSLLRGAKNIQYF
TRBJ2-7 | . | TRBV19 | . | TGTGCCAGTAGTATCGCCACCGGGACAAACTACGAGCAGTACTTC | CASSIATGTNYEQYF
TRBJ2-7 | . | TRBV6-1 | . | TGTGCCAGCAGTCGCGGCCACGAGCAGTACTTC | CASSRGHEQYF
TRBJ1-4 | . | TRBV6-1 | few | TGTGCCAGCAGCCCCACTTTGGGGGCGGGGGAAAAACTGTTTTTT | CASSPTLGAGEKLFF
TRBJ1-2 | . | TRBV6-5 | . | TGTGCCAGCAGTTATACTGGGACCGGGAGGTATGGCTACACCTTC | CASSYTGTGRYGYTF
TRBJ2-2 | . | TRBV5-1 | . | TGCGCCAGCAGCTCCGGCAGTTCCGTCGGGGAGCTGTTTTTT | CASSSGSSVGELFF
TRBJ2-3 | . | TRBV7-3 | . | TGTGCCAGCAGCTTAAGGCCCGATAGCACAGATACGCAGTATTTT | CASSLRPDSTDTQYF
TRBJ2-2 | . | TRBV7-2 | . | TGTGCCAGCAGCTTACAAGGCCTGACCACCGGGGAGCTGTTTTTT | CASSLQGLTTGELFF